This T cell receptor beta chain was captured by sequencing in a study of cytomegalovirus exposure and HLA in healthy donors. Findings and caveats of the study: A classifier reportedly called cytomegalovirus status with high sensitivity and specificity. V- and J-gene trimming in TCR beta was tied to a missense DCLRE1C variant by an analysis performed later. In a later analysis, a genetic analysis reported fewer productive-TCR N-insertions in an Asian-associated ancestry cluster than the cohort average.

Researchers ran the PCR with 60 Vbeta and 13 Jbeta primers. TCRdb keeps only in-frame clones here, not all; method: immunoSEQ multiplex PCR. The data hold roughly 110,000 clones, with around 77% observed a single time. For this clone: As yet, its antigen is unknown.

The source of this sequence is a man between 35 and 55 years old in good health and CMV-seropositive. The sequencing input was PBMCs.

Written as DNA, the CDR3 is TGTGCCACCCGGGACAGGAGAAACACTGAAGCTTTCTTT. It yields the protein CATRDRRNTEAFF. This rearrangement joins TRBV19 to TRBJ1-1; 8 bases are a match to TRBD1. V gave up 10 bases and J gave up 2 bases; unmatched junction bases: 6. The germline V gene encodes CDR1 LNHDA and CDR2 SQIVND (reference sequence). CDR3 length: 13 amino acids.